Presented here are 8 T cell receptor beta chains from one specimen sequenced in a study of response to subunit inactivated influenza vaccine. TCRdb re-derived calls from the RT-PCR reads in MiXCR, one entry per CDR3 protein. The data hold roughly 700,000 distinct CDR3 sequences, with roughly 13% observed a single time. The material was PBMCs from blood, obtained less than 15 days before vaccination. Receptors were obtained from a man aged 45-65 years who received an inactivated influenza vaccine.

The chain has TRBV5-1 and TRBJ2-3; 7 bases map to TRBD2. The V segment lost 0 bases and the J segment 5 bases; nucleotides outside the gene matches: 12. The CDR3 sequence is 17 residues long. Germline V gives CDR1 SGHRS, CDR2 YFSETQ. The CDR3 sequence: CASSLALGGGAGDTQYF. Here the CDR3 DNA reads TGCGCCAGCAGCTTGGCTCTCGGCGGGGGAGCGGGAGATACGCAGTATTTT.

The gene calls are TRBV7-9 and TRBJ2-2; a weak D match, TRBD1 (6 bases). The germline gives CDR1 SEHNR, CDR2 FQNEAQ (reference sequence). The V gene lost 3 bases and the J gene lost 5 bases, with 16 bases spanning the gap. The CDR3 sequence is 16 residues long. CDR3 sequence: CASSFGQGIGTGELFF. DNA for the CDR3: TGTGCCAGCAGCTTCGGGCAGGGGATTGGAACCGGGGAGCTGTTTTTT. Supplemented by reference TRBV7-9 and TRBJ2-2, the full variable domain reads DTGVSQNPRHKITKRGQNVTFRCDPISEHNRLYWYRQTLGQGPEFLTYFQNEAQLEKSRLLSDRFSAERPKGSFSTLEIQRTEQGDSAMYLCASSFGQGIGTGELFFGEGSRLTVL.

The chain has TRBV11-2 and TRBJ2-6; TRBD1 matches at 7 bases. V lost 4 bases, J lost 0 bases, and 12 bases stayed unmatched. There are 19 residues in the CDR3. CDR1 is SGHAT and CDR2 is FQNNGV in the germline V gene. CDR3 in amino acids: CASSSSRDRIRSGANVLTF. CDR3 bases: TGTGCCAGCAGCTCCAGCCGGGACAGAATTCGCTCTGGGGCCAACGTCCTGACTTTC.

In this sample, this clonotype turned up a few times. CDR3 DNA sequence: TGCGCCAGCAGCTCCTCCAGTGGATTCGCAGATACGCAGTATTTT. This encodes CASSSSSGFADTQYF. V is TRBV5-1 and J is TRBJ2-3, with D uncertain. The CDR3 totals 15 residues. V was trimmed by 3 bases and J by 4 bases, leaving 15 bases between them. CDR1 is SGHRS, CDR2 YFSETQ, per germline.

This sequence joins TRBV25-1 and TRBJ2-3; TRBD2 aligns across 16 bases. The CDR3 length is 20 residues. The germline V gene has CDR1 MGHDK and CDR2 SYGVNS. V shed 1 base, J shed 0 bases, and the junction held 7 bases outside the gene matches. The CDR3 DNA reads TGTGCCAGCAGTGAATTCCCGGGACTAGCGGGAGGGCTTAGCACAGATACGCAGTATTTT. It translates to CASSEFPGLAGGLSTDTQYF.

The chain uses TRBV12-3 or TRBV12-4 and TRBJ1-1, with a tentative D call TRBD1 (5 bases). The CDR3 is 15 amino acids. Trimming cost V 2 bases and J 5 bases, with 15 bases left between them. CDR3 in amino acids: CASSLSGQGGTEAFF. The CDR3 DNA follows: TGTGCCAGCAGTTTAAGTGGTCAGGGAGGTACTGAAGCTTTCTTT.

This chain connects TRBV19 to TRBJ2-3; 11 positions match TRBD2. V was pared by 11 bases and J by 4 bases, with 8 bases of the junction left unmatched. There are 14 residues in the CDR3. Germline loops: CDR1 LNHDA, CDR2 SQIVND (reference sequence). For the CDR3, the DNA is TGTGCCTCGCAACTAGCGGGAGAGGCAGATACGCAGTATTTT. It encodes CASQLAGEADTQYF.

This clonotype was seen more than once but under ten times. This chain uses TRBV20-1 with TRBJ2-2, with D unresolved. Trimming stripped 0 bases from V and 1 base from J, with 6 bases between. Germline V gene data show CDR1 as DFQATT and CDR2 as SNEGSKA (reference sequence). The CDR3 runs to 14 residues. DNA of the CDR3: TGCAGTGCTAGAGATCCGGAGAACACCGGGGAGCTGTTTTTT. Translation: CSARDPENTGELFF.